Below, one T cell receptor (beta chain) is given with its context. The sample belongs to a study of shared clonotypes between healthy human individuals. Study-wide context: The study used three CD4 naive, three CD4 memory, two CD8 naive and one CD8 memory plate per donor.

Libraries were prepared by immunoSEQ multiplex PCR; TCRdb keeps only in-frame clonotypes and omits some of them. The table includes around 1.5 million clones, around 98% detected once. The CDR3 sequence is 15 residues long. With 6 bases clipped from V and 0 bases from J, the junction kept 7 bases outside the gene matches. Germline CDR1 LNHDA, CDR2 SQIVND (reference sequence). The TCR originated in a man younger than 45 in good health. This rearrangement joins TRBV19 to TRBJ1-2, with 7 bases lining up with TRBD1. The sample taken for sequencing was naive CD4+ T cells sorted from blood. Subset reported: CD45RA+ positively selected. The CDR3 sequence: CASRSGGRSNYGYTF. The CDR3 bases are TGTGCCAGTAGATCAGGGGGGCGCTCTAACTATGGCTACACCTTC.